Shown below are 4 T cell receptor beta chains from a single sample sequenced in a study of cytomegalovirus exposure and HLA in healthy donors (dated by TCRdb to about 2017). Library preparation used the immunoSEQ multiplex PCR assay. For the multiplex PCR, a mixture combining 60 forward primers for TCR Vbeta segments and 13 reverse primers for TCR Jbeta segments was used. The immuneACCESS repertoire file appears here via TCRdb, limited to in-frame rearrangements. These files lack a portion of the clones; in checked studies, under half of the deficit traces to unresolved V genes, and the cause of the others is not known. Present in this sample are roughly 65,000 clones, 65% to 70% of which were seen just once. The ten largest clones capture less than 20% of the sample. Input material: PBMCs. The receptors were gathered from a man aged 35-49 years in good health and CMV-seropositive.

This rearrangement joins TRBV6-5 to TRBJ2-1; 9 bases fit TRBD2. V gave up 4 bases and J gave up 15 bases; unmatched junction bases: 7. The CDR3 extends over 12 amino acids. Germline V gives CDR1 MNHEY, CDR2 SVGAGI. This CDR3 is CASSSTSGPPFF. The CDR3 DNA reads as TGTGCCAGCAGTTCGACTAGCGGTCCTCCGTTCTTC.

The table lists this clone with a few counts. J is TRBJ2-2 and V is TRBV27; a weak D match, TRBD1 (5 bases). The CDR3 has 13 residues. The germline CDR1 and CDR2 sequences are MNHEY and SMNVEV (reference sequence). The V end lost 6 bases, the J end lost 4 bases, and 9 bases lay between the germline ends. The CDR3 bases are TGTGCCAGCAGGGGGCCCGGCACCGGGGAGCTGTTTTTT. Protein: CASRGPGTGELFF.

The rearrangement joins TRBV5-3 to TRBJ2-2, with D unclear. TRBV5-3 is an ORF, with its function uncertain. Between the trimmed V and J ends, which lost 5 bases and 2 bases, there was a span of 10 bases. The CDR3 spans 14 residues. This CDR3 is CARRAHLNTGELFF. In nucleotides, the CDR3 is TGTGCCAGAAGGGCCCATCTCAACACCGGGGAGCTGTTTTTT.

This chain uses TRBV29-1 with TRBJ1-2, with TRBD1 as a possible D gene (5 bases). Per germline, CDR1 SQVTM and CDR2 ANQGSEA. Trimming shortened V by 1 base and J by 7 bases, and 22 bases separated the two germline ends. This CDR3 has 16 amino acids. Here the CDR3 DNA reads TGCAGCGTTGAAGGCCCGGTTGGAATGGGGGAGGCTGGCTACACCTTC. Protein sequence: CSVEGPVGMGEAGYTF.